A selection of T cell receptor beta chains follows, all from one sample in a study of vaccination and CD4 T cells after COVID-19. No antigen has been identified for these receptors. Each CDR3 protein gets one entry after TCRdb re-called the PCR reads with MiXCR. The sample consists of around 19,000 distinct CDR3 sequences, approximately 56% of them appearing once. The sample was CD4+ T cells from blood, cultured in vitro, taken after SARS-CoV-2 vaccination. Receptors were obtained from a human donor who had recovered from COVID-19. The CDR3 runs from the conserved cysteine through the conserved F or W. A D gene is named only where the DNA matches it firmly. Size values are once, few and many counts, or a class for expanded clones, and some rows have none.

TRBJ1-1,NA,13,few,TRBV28,CASSLGSHTEAFF,TGTGCCAGCAGTTTGGGATCCCACACTGAAGCTTTCTTT
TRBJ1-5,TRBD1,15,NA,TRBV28,CASGGRGPTFASQHF,TGTGCCAGCGGGGGTAGGGGGCCCACCTTTGCTTCCCAGCATTTT
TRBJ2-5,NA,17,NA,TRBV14,CASSQGPGSERRETQYF,TGTGCCAGCAGCCAGGGTCCGGGGTCGGAGCGCCGAGAGACCCAGTACTTC
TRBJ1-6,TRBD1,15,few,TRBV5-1,CASSPGQGYNSPLHF,TGCGCCAGCAGCCCGGGACAGGGGTATAATTCACCCCTCCACTTT
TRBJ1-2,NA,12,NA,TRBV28,CATKGTEDGYTF,TGTGCCACCAAAGGGACGGAAGATGGCTACACCTTC
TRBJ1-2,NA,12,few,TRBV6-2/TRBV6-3,CASSPDSYGYTF,TGTGCCAGCAGCCCGGACAGCTATGGCTACACCTTC
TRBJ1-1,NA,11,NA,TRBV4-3,CASTEEGKAFF,TGCGCCAGTACCGAAGAGGGTAAAGCTTTCTTT
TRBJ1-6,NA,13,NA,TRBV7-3,CASSLGGPSPLHF,TGTGCCAGCAGCTTAGGGGGCCCTTCACCCCTCCACTTT
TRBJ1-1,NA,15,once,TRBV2,CASSESVRETTEAFF,TGTGCCAGCAGTGAATCGGTCAGAGAGACCACTGAAGCTTTCTTT
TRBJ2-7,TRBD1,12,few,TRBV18,CASSPTGYEQYF,TGTGCCAGCTCACCGACAGGGTACGAGCAGTACTTC
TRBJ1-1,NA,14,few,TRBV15,CATSLGGENTEAFF,TGTGCCACCAGCCTTGGGGGGGAGAACACTGAAGCTTTCTTT
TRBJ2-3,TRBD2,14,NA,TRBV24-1,CATSDPSGSDTQYF,TGTGCCACCAGTGATCCTAGCGGGAGCGATACGCAGTATTTT
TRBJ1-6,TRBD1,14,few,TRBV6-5,CASSLDRVPSPLHF,TGTGCCAGCAGTTTGGACAGGGTCCCTTCACCCCTCCACTTT
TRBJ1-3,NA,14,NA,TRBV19,CATATTESGNTIYF,TGTGCCACCGCCACGACAGAGTCTGGAAACACCATATATTTT
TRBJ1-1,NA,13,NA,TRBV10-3,CAIGSATRTEAFF,TGTGCCATCGGCAGCGCCACAAGGACTGAAGCTTTCTTT
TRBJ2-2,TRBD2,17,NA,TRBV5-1,CASSLPSGRANTGELFF,TGCGCCAGCAGCTTGCCTAGCGGGAGGGCCAACACCGGGGAGCTGTTTTTT
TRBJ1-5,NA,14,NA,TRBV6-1,CASWFQGRNQPQHF,TGTGCCAGCTGGTTTCAGGGGCGCAATCAGCCCCAGCATTTT
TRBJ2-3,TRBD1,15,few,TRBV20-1,CSASSGTGSGDTQYF,TGCAGTGCTAGTTCCGGGACAGGGTCGGGAGATACGCAGTATTTT
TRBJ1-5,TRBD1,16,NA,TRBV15,CATSSPRQGFNQRQHF,TGTGCCACCAGCAGCCCAAGACAGGGGTTCAATCAGCGCCAGCATTTT
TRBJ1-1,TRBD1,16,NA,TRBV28,CASSHPYAGGNTEAFF,TGTGCCAGCAGTCATCCCTATGCAGGGGGCAACACTGAAGCTTTCTTT
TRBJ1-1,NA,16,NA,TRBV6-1,CASSNGRGMSNTEAFF,TGTGCCAGCAGTAACGGCAGGGGAATGTCGAACACTGAAGCTTTCTTT
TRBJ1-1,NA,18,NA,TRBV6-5,CASSYYDLGAGWNTEAFF,TGTGCCAGCAGTTACTACGACCTGGGGGCGGGGTGGAACACTGAAGCTTTCTTT
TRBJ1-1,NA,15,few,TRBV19,CASSISAALNTEAFF,TGTGCCAGTAGTATTTCGGCAGCCTTGAACACTGAAGCTTTCTTT
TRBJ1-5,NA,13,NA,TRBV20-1,CSARGGDNQPQHF,TGCAGTGCTAGAGGAGGGGATAATCAGCCCCAGCATTTT
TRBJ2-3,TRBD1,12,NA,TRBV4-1,CASSPDRGAQYF,TGCGCCAGCAGCCCTGACAGGGGGGCGCAGTATTTT
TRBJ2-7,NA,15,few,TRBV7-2,CASSPGASQYYEQYF,TGTGCCAGCAGCCCCGGGGCTTCCCAATACTACGAGCAGTACTTC
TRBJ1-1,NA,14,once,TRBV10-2,CASSESGGQTEAFF,TGCGCCAGCAGTGAGTCGGGGGGGCAAACTGAAGCTTTCTTT
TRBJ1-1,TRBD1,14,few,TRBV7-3,CASSKGTGHTEAFF,TGTGCCAGCAGCAAAGGGACAGGGCACACTGAAGCTTTCTTT
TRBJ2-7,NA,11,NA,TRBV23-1,CASIQGGEQYF,TGCGCCAGCATTCAGGGGGGAGAGCAGTACTTC
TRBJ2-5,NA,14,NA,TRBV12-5,CASGDRRGEETQYF,TGTGCTAGTGGTGACCGTCGGGGAGAAGAGACCCAGTACTTC
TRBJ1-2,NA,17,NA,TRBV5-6,CASSRGGSGSMNYGYTF,TGTGCCAGCAGTAGGGGTGGTTCAGGGAGCATGAACTATGGCTACACCTTC
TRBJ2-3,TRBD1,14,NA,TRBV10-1,CASSRQGSTDTQYF,TGCGCCAGCAGCCGACAGGGGAGCACAGATACGCAGTATTTT
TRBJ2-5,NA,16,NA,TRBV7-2,CASSFPGTVVKETQYF,TGTGCCAGCAGCTTTCCCGGGACGGTGGTCAAGGAGACCCAGTACTTC
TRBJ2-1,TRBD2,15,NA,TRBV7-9,CASSLDGTSGNEQFF,TGTGCCAGCAGCTTAGATGGGACTAGCGGGAATGAGCAGTTCTTC
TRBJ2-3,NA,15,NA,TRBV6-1,CASSDIGANTDTQYF,TGTGCCAGCAGTGATATAGGGGCGAACACAGATACGCAGTATTTT
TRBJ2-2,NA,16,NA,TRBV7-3,CASSLNSGANTGELFF,TGTGCCAGCAGCTTAAATTCGGGGGCGAACACCGGGGAGCTGTTTTTT
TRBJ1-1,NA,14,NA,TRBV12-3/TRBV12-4,CASSGDGENTEAFF,TGTGCCAGCAGTGGGGACGGAGAGAACACTGAAGCTTTCTTT
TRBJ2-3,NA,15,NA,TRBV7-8,CASSLRAGSSDTQYF,TGTGCCAGCAGCTTAAGGGCAGGCTCCTCAGACACGCAGTATTTT
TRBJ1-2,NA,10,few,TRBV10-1,CASTLYGYTF,TGCGCCAGCACCCTTTACGGCTACACCTTC
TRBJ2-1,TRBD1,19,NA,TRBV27,CASSFLTLLGTGDHNEQFF,TGTGCCAGCAGTTTTCTCACTCTTCTCGGGACAGGGGACCACAATGAGCAGTTCTTC
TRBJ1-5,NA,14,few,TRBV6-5,CASSYSGAYQPQHF,TGTGCCAGCAGTTACTCGGGGGCTTACCAGCCCCAGCATTTT
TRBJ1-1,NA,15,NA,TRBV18,CASSRGSDTSTEAFF,TGTGCCAGCTCACGAGGGTCCGACACAAGCACTGAAGCTTTCTTT
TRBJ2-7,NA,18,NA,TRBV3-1,CASSPTRGGAGSSYEQYF,TGTGCCAGCAGCCCAACTCGAGGAGGGGCAGGAAGCTCCTACGAGCAGTACTTC
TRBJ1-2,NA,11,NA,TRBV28,CATRTDYGCTF,NA
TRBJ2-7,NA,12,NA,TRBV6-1,CASSQDSYEQYF,TGTGCCAGCAGCCAGGACAGCTACGAGCAGTACTTC
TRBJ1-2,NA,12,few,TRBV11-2,CASSLGLEGNTF,TGTGCCAGCAGCTTAGGGTTGGAGGGGAACACCTTC
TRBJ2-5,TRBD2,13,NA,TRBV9,CASRGGGGETQYF,TGTGCCAGCAGGGGCGGCGGGGGGGAGACCCAGTACTTC